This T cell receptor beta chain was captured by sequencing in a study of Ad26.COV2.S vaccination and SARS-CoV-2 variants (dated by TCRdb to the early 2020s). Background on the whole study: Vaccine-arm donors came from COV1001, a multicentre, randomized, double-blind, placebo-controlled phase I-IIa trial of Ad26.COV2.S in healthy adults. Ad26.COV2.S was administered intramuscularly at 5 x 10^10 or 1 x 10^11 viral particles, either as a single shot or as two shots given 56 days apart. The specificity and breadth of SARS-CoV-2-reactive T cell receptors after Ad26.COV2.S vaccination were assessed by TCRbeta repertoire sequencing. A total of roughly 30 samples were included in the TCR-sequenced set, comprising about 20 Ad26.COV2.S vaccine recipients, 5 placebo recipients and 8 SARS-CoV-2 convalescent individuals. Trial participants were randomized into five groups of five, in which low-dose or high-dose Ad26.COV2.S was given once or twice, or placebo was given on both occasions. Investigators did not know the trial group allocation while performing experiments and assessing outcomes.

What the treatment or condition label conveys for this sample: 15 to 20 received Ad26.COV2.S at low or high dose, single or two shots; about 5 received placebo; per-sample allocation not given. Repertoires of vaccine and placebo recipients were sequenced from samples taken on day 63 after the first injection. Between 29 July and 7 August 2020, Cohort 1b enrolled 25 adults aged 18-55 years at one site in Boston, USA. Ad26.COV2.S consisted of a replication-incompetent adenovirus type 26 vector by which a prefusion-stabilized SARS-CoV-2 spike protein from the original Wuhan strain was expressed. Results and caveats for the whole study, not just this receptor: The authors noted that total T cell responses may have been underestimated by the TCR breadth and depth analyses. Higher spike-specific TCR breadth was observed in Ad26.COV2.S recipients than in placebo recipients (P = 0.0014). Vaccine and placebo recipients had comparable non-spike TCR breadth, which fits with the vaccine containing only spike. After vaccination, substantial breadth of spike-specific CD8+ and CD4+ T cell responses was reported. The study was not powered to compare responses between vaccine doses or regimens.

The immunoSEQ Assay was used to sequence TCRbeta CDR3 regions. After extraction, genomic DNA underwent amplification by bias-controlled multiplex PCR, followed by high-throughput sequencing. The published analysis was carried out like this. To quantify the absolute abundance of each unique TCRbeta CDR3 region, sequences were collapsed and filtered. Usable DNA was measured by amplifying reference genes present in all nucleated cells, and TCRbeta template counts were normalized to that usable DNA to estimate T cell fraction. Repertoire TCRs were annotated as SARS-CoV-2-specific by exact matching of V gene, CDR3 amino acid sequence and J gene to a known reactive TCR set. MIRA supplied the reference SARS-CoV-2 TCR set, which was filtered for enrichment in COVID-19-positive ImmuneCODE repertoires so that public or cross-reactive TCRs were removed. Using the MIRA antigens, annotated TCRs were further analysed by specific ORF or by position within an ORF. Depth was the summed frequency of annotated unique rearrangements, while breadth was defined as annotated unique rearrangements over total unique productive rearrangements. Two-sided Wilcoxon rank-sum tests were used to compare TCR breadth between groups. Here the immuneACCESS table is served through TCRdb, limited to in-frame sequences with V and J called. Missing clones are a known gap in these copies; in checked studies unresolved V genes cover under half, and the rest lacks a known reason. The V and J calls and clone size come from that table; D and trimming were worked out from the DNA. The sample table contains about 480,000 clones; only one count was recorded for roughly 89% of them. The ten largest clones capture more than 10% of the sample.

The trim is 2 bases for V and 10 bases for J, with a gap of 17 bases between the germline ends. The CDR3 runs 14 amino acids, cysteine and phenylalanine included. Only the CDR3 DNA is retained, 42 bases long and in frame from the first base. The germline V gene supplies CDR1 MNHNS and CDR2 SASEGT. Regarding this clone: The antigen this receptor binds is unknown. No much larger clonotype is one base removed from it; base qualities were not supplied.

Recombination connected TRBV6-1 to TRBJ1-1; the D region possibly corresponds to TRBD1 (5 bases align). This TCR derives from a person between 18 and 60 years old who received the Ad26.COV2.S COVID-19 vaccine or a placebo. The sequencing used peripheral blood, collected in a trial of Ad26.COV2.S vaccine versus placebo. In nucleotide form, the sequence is TGTGCCAGCAGTGAAACCGGGGCAGTCATAGGAGCTTTCTTT. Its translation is CASSETGAVIGAFF.